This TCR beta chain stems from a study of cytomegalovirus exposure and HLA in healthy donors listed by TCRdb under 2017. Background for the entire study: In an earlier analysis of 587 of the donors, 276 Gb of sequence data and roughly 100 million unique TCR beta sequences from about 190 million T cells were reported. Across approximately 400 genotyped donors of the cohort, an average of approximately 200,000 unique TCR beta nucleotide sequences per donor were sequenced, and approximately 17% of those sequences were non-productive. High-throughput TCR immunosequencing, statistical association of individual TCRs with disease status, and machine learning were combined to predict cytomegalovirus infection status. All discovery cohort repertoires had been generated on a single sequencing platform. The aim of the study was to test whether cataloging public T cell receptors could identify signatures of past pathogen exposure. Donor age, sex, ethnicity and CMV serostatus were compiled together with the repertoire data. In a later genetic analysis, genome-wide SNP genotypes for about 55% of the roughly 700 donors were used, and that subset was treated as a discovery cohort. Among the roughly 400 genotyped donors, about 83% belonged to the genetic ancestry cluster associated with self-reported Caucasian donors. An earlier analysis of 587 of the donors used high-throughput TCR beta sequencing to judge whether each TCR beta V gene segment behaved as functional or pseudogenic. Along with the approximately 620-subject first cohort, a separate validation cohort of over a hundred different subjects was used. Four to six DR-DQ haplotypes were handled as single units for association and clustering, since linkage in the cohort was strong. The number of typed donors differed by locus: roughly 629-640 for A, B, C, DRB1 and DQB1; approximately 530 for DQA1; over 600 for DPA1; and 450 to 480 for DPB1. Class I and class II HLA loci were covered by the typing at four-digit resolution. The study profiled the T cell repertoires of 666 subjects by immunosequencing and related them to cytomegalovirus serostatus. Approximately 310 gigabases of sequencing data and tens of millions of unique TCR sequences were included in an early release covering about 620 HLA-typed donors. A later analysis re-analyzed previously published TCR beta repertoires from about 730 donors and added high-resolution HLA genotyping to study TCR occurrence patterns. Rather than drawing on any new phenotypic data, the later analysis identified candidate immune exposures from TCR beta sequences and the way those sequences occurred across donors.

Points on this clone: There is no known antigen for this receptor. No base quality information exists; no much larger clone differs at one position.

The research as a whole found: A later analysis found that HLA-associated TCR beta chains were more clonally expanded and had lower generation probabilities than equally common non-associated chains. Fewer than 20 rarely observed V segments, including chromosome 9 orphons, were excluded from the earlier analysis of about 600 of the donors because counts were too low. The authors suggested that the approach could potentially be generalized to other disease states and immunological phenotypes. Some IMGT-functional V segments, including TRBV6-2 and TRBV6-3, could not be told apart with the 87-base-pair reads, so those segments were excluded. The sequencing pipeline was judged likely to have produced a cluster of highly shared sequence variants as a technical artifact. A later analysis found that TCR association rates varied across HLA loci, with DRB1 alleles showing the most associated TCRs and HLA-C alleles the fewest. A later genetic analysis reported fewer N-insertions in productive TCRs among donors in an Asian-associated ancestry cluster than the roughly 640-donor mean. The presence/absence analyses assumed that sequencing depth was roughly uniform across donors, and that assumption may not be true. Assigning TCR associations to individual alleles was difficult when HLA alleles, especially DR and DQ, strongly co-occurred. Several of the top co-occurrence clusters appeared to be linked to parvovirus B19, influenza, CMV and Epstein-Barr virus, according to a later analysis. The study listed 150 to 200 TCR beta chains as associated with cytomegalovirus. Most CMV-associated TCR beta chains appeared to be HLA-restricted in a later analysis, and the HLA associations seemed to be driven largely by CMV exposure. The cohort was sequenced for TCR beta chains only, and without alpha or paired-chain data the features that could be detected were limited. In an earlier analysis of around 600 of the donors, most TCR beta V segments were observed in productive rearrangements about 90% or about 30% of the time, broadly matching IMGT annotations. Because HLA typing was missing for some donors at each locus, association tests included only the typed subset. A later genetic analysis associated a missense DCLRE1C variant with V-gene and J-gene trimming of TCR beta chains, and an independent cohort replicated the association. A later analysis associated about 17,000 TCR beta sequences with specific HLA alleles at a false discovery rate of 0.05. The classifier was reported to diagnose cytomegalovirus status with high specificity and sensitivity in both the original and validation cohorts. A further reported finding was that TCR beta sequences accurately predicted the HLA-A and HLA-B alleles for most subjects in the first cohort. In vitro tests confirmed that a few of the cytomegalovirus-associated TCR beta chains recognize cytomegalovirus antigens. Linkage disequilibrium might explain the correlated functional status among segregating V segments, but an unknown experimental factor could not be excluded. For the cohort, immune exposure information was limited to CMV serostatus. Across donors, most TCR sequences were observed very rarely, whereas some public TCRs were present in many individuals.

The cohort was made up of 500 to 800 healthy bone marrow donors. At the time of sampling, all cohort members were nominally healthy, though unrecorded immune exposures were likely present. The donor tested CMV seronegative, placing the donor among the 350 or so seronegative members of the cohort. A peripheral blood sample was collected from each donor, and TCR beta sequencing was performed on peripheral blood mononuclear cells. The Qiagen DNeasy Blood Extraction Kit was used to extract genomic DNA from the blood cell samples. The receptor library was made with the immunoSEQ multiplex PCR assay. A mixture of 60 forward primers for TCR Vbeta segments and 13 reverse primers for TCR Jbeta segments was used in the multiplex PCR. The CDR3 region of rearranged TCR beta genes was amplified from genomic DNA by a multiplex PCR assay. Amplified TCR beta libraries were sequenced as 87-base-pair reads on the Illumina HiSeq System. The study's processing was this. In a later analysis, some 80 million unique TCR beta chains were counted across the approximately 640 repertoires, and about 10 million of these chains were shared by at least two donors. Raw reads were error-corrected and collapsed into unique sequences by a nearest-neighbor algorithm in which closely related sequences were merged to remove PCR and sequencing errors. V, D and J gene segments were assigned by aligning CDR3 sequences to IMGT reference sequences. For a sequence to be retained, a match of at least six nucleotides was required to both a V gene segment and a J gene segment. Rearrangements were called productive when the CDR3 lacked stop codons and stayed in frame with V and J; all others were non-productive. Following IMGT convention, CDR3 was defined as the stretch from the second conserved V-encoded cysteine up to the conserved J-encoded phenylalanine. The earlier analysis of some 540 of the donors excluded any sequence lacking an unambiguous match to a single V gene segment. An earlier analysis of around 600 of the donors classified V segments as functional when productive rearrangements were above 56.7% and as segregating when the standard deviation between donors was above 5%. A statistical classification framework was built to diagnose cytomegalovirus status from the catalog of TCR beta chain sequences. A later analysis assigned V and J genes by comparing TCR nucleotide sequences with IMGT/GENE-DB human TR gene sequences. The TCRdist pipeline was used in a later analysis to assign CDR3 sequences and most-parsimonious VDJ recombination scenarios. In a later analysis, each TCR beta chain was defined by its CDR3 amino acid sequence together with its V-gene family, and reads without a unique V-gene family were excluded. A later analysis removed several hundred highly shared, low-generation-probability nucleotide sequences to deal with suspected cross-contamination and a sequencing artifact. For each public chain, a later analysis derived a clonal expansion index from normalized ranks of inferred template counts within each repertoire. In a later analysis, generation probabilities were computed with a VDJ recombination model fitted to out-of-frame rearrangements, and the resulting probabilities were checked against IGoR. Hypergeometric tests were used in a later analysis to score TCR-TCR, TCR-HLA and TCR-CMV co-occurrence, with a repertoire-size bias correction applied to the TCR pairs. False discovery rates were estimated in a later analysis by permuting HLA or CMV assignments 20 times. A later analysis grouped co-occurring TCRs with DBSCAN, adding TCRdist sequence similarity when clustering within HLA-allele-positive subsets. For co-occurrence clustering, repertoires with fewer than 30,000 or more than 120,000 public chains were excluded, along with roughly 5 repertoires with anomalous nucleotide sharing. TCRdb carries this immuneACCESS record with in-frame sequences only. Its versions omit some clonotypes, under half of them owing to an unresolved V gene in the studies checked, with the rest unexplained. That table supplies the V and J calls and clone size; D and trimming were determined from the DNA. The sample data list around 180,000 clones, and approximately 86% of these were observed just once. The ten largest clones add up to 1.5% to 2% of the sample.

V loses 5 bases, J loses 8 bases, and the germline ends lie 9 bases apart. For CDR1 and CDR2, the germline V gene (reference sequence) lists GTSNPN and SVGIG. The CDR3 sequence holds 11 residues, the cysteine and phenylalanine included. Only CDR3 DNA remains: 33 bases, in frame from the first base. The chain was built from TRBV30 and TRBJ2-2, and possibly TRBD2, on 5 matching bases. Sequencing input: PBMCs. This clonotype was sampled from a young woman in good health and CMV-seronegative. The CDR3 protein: CAWEGRGELFF. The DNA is TGTGCCTGGGAGGGCAGGGGGGAGCTGTTTTTT. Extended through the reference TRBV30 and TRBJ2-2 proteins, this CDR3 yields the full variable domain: SQTIHQWPATLVQPVGSPLSLECTVEGTSNPNLYWYRQAAGRGLQLLFYSVGIGQISSEVPQNLSASRPQDRQFILSSKKLLLSDSGFYLCAWEGRGELFFGEGSRLTVL.